This entry describes one T cell receptor beta chain. It lacks a known antigen. No qualities accompany the bases; no much larger clone lies one base away. The data belong to a study of technical replicates of blood from a few donors (dated by TCRdb to 2016 to 2017). Receptor libraries were prepared by the immunoSEQ multiplex PCR assay. What TCRdb holds here is the immuneACCESS table cut down to in-frame rearrangements. Part of the clones is not present; checked against another copy, under half of the missing clones reflect an unresolved V gene, and the others are unexplained. A total of roughly 73,000 clones appear in this sample, 93% of them only once. The ten largest account for 0.2% to 0.3% of the sample. From its cysteine to its phenylalanine, the CDR3 spans 14 amino acids. Kept here is only the CDR3 DNA, which spans 42 bases and is read in frame from base 1. Sequences SGHVS (CDR1) and FNYEAQ (CDR2) are obtained from the germline V gene. Relative to germline, V is 0 bases shorter and J is 5 bases shorter, with 11 bases between their ends.

The chain joins TRBV7-6 to TRBJ2-7, with TRBD1 as a weak D call on 5 bases. The specimen sequenced was T cells isolated from PBMCs. This receptor was identified in a human donor in good health. The CDR3 sequence is CASSLAYKGDEQYF. Here is the DNA: TGTGCCAGCAGCTTAGCGTATAAAGGGGACGAGCAGTACTTC.